The T cell receptor (beta chain) described here comes from a study of CD8 T cells in Susac syndrome. A single count supports this clonotype. RNA amounts of 0.5 to 1 ug underwent reverse transcription with random hexamers. Amplification of TCR beta CDR3 used immunoSEQ multiplex PCR across 54 Vbeta and 13 Jbeta. Via MiXCR, TCRdb re-called the immunoSEQ multiplex PCR reads, giving one row per CDR3 protein. The sample lists some 300,000 distinct CDR3 sequences, around 85% seen once, with 0.21% in the top ten. Sequencing of TCR beta, carried out with a high-throughput approach, was applied to CD8+ and CD4+ T cells from the blood. The CDR3 sequence is 18 residues long. The junction had 7 bases not matched to a gene; V was cut back by 5 bases and J by 0 bases. Germline values: CDR1 MNHEY, CDR2 SVGEGT.

The receptor was isolated from a human donor with multiple sclerosis. Sample: CD8+ T cells from PBMCs. The V and J genes are TRBV6-2 or TRBV6-3 and TRBJ2-6, with 10 positions matching TRBD1. In DNA form, the CDR3 reads TGTGCCAGCAGTCTGACAGGGGGCGCTTTCTCTGGGGCCAACGTCCTGACTTTC. Its protein is CASSLTGGAFSGANVLTF.